This T cell receptor (beta chain) was recorded in a study of OX40 agonist ivuxolimab in advanced cancers. With regard to the full study: Ivuxolimab, which targeted the costimulatory receptor OX40 (CD134), was an agonistic, fully human IgG2 monoclonal antibody. Intravenous ivuxolimab was administered to patients every 2 weeks at six dose levels: 0.01, 0.1, 0.3, 1.5, 3 and 10 mg/kg. Of the approximately 50 dose-escalation patients, hepatocellular carcinoma was present in about 20, melanoma in roughly 15, renal cell carcinoma in 9 and head and neck cancer in 9. In the dose-escalation cohort, approximately 82% of patients were male, and the mean age was approximately 60 years, with a range of about 23 to 85. Patients were allowed to have had prior anti-PD-1, anti-PD-L1 or anti-CTLA-4 therapy, and 30% to 40% of the dose-escalation patients had previously received checkpoint inhibitors. Three dose-escalation patients achieved partial responses, one with hepatocellular carcinoma and two with cutaneous melanoma. The purpose of peripheral TCRbeta sequencing was to test whether ivuxolimab changed TCR sequence diversity and led to clonal T-cell expansion. The paper reports the monotherapy dose-escalation portion (N = 52 patients) of the phase I ivuxolimab trial. Study-wide findings and limitations: Partial responders in the 0.1-3.0 mg/kg groups had among the lowest normalized peripheral clonal expansion, especially among CD8+ T cells. At doses of 0.1 to 3.0 mg/kg, clonal expansion of both CD4+ and CD8+ blood T cells was observed from baseline to week 6. Low levels of normalized T-cell clonal expansion were also shown by some nonresponding patients. The antigen specificity of the clonally expanded peripheral T cells was not determined. After ivuxolimab, expanded clones were on average more numerous among CD8+ T cells than among CD4+ T cells.

For sequencing of the TCRbeta CDR3 region, genomic DNA was extracted from the sorted cells. The immunoSEQ Assay was used for sequencing of TCRbeta CDR3 regions. Entries here come from immuneACCESS through TCRdb and include only in-frame sequences with V and J called. Some clones fail to appear in such tables; in the studies checked, an unresolved V gene covers under half of the shortfall, and the cause of the remainder is unknown. This sample comprises 57,000 or so clones, 70% to 90% of them detected only once. The top ten clones comprise around 4.7% of the sample. The trial excluded patients who had a history of autoimmune disease or who were on systemic immunosuppression. Peripheral blood for TCR sequencing was drawn from every dose cohort at baseline, at cycle 4 day 1 and at cycle 7 day 1. Samples came from an open-label, multicenter, first-in-human phase I dose-escalation trial of ivuxolimab. Adults with locally advanced or metastatic melanoma, renal cell, hepatocellular, or head and neck squamous cell carcinoma were enrolled in the trial. Before TCR sequencing, CD4+ and CD8+ T cells were separately sorted from peripheral blood.

This clone showed up just a few times. The antigen it binds to is not known. No much larger clone exists at a distance of one base, and base qualities are not known. The germline ends are 6 bases apart after V is trimmed by 6 bases and J by 0 bases. Counted from cysteine to phenylalanine, this CDR3 has 11 amino acids. Only CDR3 DNA is held: 33 bases, read in frame from base 1. The germline V gene sets CDR1 to SQVTM and CDR2 to ANQGSEA. The rearranged segments are TRBV29-1 and TRBJ2-7, with TRBD2 perhaps the D gene, on 5 matching bases. This sample comprised CD4+ or CD8+ T cells sorted from blood, obtained in a trial of the OX40 agonist ivuxolimab. The receptor was isolated from an adult with an advanced solid tumor such as melanoma, head and neck, liver or kidney cancer. The encoded CDR3 is CSVTTSYEQYF. The DNA reads TGCAGCGTGACTACCTCCTACGAGCAGTACTTC.